This TCR beta chain was sequenced during a study of control samples from healthy donors and cancer patients. CDR3 length equals 13 residues. Germline CDR1 MNHEY, CDR2 SVGAGI. V was shortened by 6 bases and J by 0 bases, with 6 bases between the two germline ends. The assay was immunoSEQ multiplex PCR, and TCRdb's table has in-frame clones only and misses some. The data show fewer than 200,000 clones, with 93% seen just once and over 4% held by the top ten. The TCR comes from a woman in her sixties in good health. Sequencing was carried out using blood. This chain links TRBV6-5 with TRBJ1-3; D gene ambiguous. The CDR3 protein is CASRRDSGNTIYF. The CDR3 bases are TGTGCCAGCAGGCGGGACTCTGGAAACACCATATATTTT.